The subject of this entry is one TCR beta chain. The data originate from a study of blood T cell repertoires in COVID-19. Study as a whole: Italy, Spain and the United States were the sources of the convalescent and acute COVID-19 samples. Sample material is recorded as cDNA or gDNA derived from T cells, B-cell-depleted T cells, or PBMCs.

Original processing methods: For nucleated cells, counts were estimated from reference gene primer amplification. TCRdb's copy holds only in-frame clones and misses some; the assay was immunoSEQ multiplex PCR. The DNA gave D and trimming, while V, J and clone size come from that table. This table holds 200,000 to 300,000 clones, more than 70% found once. The sample taken for sequencing was peripheral blood. The clonotype was recovered from a woman aged 40 to 50 who had recovered from COVID-19.

CDR3 coding DNA: TGTGCCAGCAGCCCCGGACAGGGGAGAGGAAACACTGAAGCTTTCTTT. It yields the protein CASSPGQGRGNTEAFF. The genes are TRBV5-4 and TRBJ1-1; TRBD1 aligns across 9 bases. Germline V lookup: CDR1 SGHNT, CDR2 YYREEE (reference sequence). CDR3 size: 16 residues. V lost 4 bases, J lost 2 bases, and 9 bases stayed unmatched.